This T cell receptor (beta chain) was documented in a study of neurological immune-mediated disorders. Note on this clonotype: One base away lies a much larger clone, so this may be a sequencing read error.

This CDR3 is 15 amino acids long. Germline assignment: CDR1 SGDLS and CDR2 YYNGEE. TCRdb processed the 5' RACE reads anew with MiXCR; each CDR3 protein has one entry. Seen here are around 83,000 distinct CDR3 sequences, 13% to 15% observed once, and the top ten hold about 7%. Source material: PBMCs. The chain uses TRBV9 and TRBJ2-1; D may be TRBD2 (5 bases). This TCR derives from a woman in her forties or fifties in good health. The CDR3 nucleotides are TGTGTCAGCAGCCGGCGGGCGGTTTCCTACAATGAGCAGTTCTTC. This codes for CVSSRRAVSYNEQFF.